Below are 26 T cell receptor beta chains sequenced from a single sample in a study of metastatic and nonmetastatic thyroid tumors. No patient had received any treatment before thyroid surgery. MiXCR reprocessed the PCR reads for TCRdb. The sample lists 30,000 to 35,000 clones, 30% occurring once. Sample: blood. Source of these receptors: a female donor with papillary thyroid cancer or a benign thyroid nodule (not recorded which). Some clones in this sample may be carry-over from other donors' samples.

The table lists this clone with a few counts. A much more abundant neighbour one base away suggests this may be a read error. The V gene is TRBV7-9, the J gene TRBJ1-1; perhaps TRBD1 as D (6 bases). With 4 bases removed from V and 4 bases from J, the gap between germline ends came to 10 bases. CDR3 length: 13 residues. Germline loops: CDR1 SEHNR, CDR2 FQNEAQ (reference sequence). Written as DNA, the CDR3 is TGTGCCAGCAGCTCGGGAGGGGGCACTGAAGCTTTCTTT. It is translated as CASSSGGGTEAFF.

The sample holds many counts of this clone. The chain recombines TRBV5-1 with TRBJ2-1; weak D call: TRBD1 (5 bases). This CDR3 is 15 amino acids long. V gave up 2 bases and J gave up 3 bases, with 12 bases separating them. CDR1 is SGHRS and CDR2 is YFSETQ in the germline V gene. As DNA, the CDR3 is TGCGCCAGCAGCTTCCAAGGGGCCAACTACAATGAGCAGTTCTTC. It codes for CASSFQGANYNEQFF.

This clone has a count of ten or more. This chain uses TRBV28 with TRBJ2-1; 7 bases fit TRBD1. V trimming: 5 bases; J trimming: 9 bases; junction bases outside the gene matches: 10. CDR3 length: 14 residues. Germline assignment: CDR1 MDHEN and CDR2 SYDVKM. The CDR3 loop is CASSLQGSTSEQFF. The CDR3, as DNA: TGTGCCAGCAGTCTACAGGGGTCTACGAGTGAGCAGTTCTTC.

This clone was observed at least ten times. The rearrangement links TRBV7-3 to TRBJ2-1; possibly TRBD2 for D (7 bases). Looked up from germline, CDR1 is SGHTA and CDR2 is FQGTGA. The CDR3 loop spans 16 amino acids. V was trimmed by 5 bases and J by 3 bases, leaving 17 bases between them. CDR3 protein: CASSPRGASGYNEQFF. CDR3 nucleotide sequence: TGTGCCAGCAGCCCCCGGGGGGCTAGCGGCTACAATGAGCAGTTCTTC.

This clone was observed at least ten times. V and J are TRBV14 and TRBJ2-3; D is undetermined. CDR3 length: 14 residues. With 0 bases removed from V and 0 bases from J, the gap between germline ends came to 4 bases. Germline lookup yields CDR1 SGHDN and CDR2 FVKESK. DNA for the CDR3: TGTGCCAGCAGCCAAGAGGACAGCACAGATACGCAGTATTTT. Encoded protein: CASSQEDSTDTQYF.

This clone is labeled as medium-sized. The chain couples TRBV6-1 to TRBJ2-3; 10 positions agree with TRBD2. Germline CDR1 is MNHNS and CDR2 is SASEGT. This CDR3 comprises 16 residues. The ends lost 4 bases at V and 0 bases at J; junction bases unmatched: 4. CDR3 in amino acids: CASSGIAGGSTDTQYF. DNA for the CDR3: TGTGCCAGCAGTGGCATAGCGGGAGGCAGCACAGATACGCAGTATTTT.

This clone was picked up many times. The CDR3 bases are TGTGCCAGCCCCAAGGGAAACGACAGGGGGAACACTGAAGCTTTCTTT. It codes for CASPKGNDRGNTEAFF. V gene TRBV28 combines with J gene TRBJ1-1; TRBD1 agrees at 8 bases. The V and J ends lost 8 bases and 1 base, in that order; junction bases with no gene match: 12. The CDR3 extends over 16 amino acids. Looked up from germline, CDR1 is MDHEN and CDR2 is SYDVKM.

This clone was observed many times. This chain uses TRBV29-1 with TRBJ2-6, with unresolved D. V was pared by 5 bases and J by 0 bases, with 2 bases between. The CDR3 length is 12 residues. The germline V gene encodes CDR1 SQVTM and CDR2 ANQGSEA. CDR3 sequence: CSVYSGANVLTF. The CDR3 DNA is TGCAGCGTTTACTCTGGGGCCAACGTCCTGACTTTC.

This clone was seen more than once but under ten times. This chain uses TRBV11-2 with TRBJ2-7; TRBD1 agrees at 9 bases. This CDR3 region has 16 residues. CDR1 and CDR2 from the germline V gene are SGHAT and FQNNGV. V shed 5 bases, J shed 2 bases, and the junction held 10 bases outside the gene matches. As DNA, the CDR3 is TGTGCCAGCAGCGGGCCGACCGGGACAGGGACCTACGAGCAGTACTTC. Protein: CASSGPTGTGTYEQYF.

This clone was picked up many times. J is TRBJ1-2 and V is TRBV28, with unresolved D. Germline V gene sequence: CDR1 MDHEN, CDR2 SYDVKM. This CDR3 has 14 amino acids. Trimming cost V 3 bases and J 7 bases, with 15 bases left between them. CDR3 in DNA: TGTGCCAGCAGTTTTACTTGGCAGGACTCTGGCTACACCTTC. The encoded protein is CASSFTWQDSGYTF.

This clone was seen many times. V gene TRBV6-4 combines with J gene TRBJ1-2; D gene uncertain. The V end was cut by 3 bases, the J end by 5 bases, with 10 bases between. This CDR3 comprises 13 residues. CDR1 MRHNA and CDR2 SNTAGT come from the germline V gene. CDR3 DNA sequence: TGTGCCAGCAGTGAACGTGGTTGGTATGGCTACACCTTC. Translating it yields CASSERGWYGYTF.

This clone was recorded at least ten times. The J gene is TRBJ2-1, the V gene TRBV4-1; D not certain. The ends were cut back, 0 bases at V and 3 bases at J, with 6 bases in the middle. The CDR3 sequence is 14 residues long. CDR1 MGHRA and CDR2 YSYEKL come from the germline V gene. Here the CDR3 reads CASSQEPDYNEQFF. The DNA of the CDR3 is TGCGCCAGCAGCCAAGAACCAGACTACAATGAGCAGTTCTTC.

Remarks on this clone: A much larger clonotype is one base distant, so this may be a read error. The chain has TRBV5-4 and TRBJ2-1; TRBD2 matches at 14 bases. Germline CDR1 reads SGHNT; CDR2 reads YYREEE (reference sequence). The CDR3 runs to 15 residues. The chain's CDR3 is CVSSGGLAGDNEQFF. The CDR3 region has the DNA TGTGTCAGCAGCGGGGGACTAGCGGGAGACAATGAGCAGTTCTTC.

In this sample, this clone turned up many times. This chain links TRBV27 with TRBJ2-7; D perhaps matches TRBD1 (6 bases). Trimming shortened V by 0 bases and J by 6 bases, and 15 bases separated the two germline ends. The CDR3 contains 15 residues. Germline V gene sequence: CDR1 MNHEY, CDR2 SMNVEV (reference sequence). The CDR3, as DNA: TGTGCCAGCAGTTTATCGATAGGGGGAGTCGGCGAGCAGTACTTC. Protein sequence: CASSLSIGGVGEQYF.

V is TRBV27 and J is TRBJ1-2, with D possibly matching TRBD1 (6 bases). Germline CDR1 is MNHEY and CDR2 is SMNVEV (reference sequence). CDR3 length: 14 amino acids. Trimming stripped 6 bases from V and 3 bases from J, with 14 bases between. The CDR3 DNA sequence: TGTGCCAGCAGGGAGCAGGGGAGAGACTATGGCTACACCTTC. It translates to CASREQGRDYGYTF.

The J gene is TRBJ2-5, the V gene TRBV5-8; D might be TRBD1 or TRBD2, each matching 5 bases. V was clipped by 1 base and J by 3 bases, with 13 bases between them. The CDR3 consists of 15 residues. Germline V gene sequence: CDR1 SGHTS, CDR2 YDEGEE. The CDR3 region has the DNA TGTGCCAGCAGCTTGCGGCAGGGAGTTAAAGAGACCCAGTACTTC. This gives the protein CASSLRQGVKETQYF.

The rearrangement links TRBV11-2 to TRBJ2-1; 12 nucleotides line up with TRBD2. Germline V gene sequence: CDR1 SGHAT, CDR2 FQNNGV. V was clipped by 2 bases and J by 9 bases; unmatched bases: 11. This CDR3 has 17 residues. CDR3 bases: TGTGCCAGCAGCTTAAGTCTAGCGGGAGGGATCAGAAGTGAGCAGTTCTTC. As protein: CASSLSLAGGIRSEQFF.

This clone showed up just a few times. V and J are TRBV6-2 or TRBV6-3 and TRBJ2-7; 9 nucleotides match TRBD1. Gene TRBJ2-5 matches the end of the DNA better, so the J call may be wrong. This CDR3 has 15 amino acids. CDR1 is MNHEY, CDR2 SVGEGT, per germline. The CDR3 region is CASRGDRGSLKTQYF. In DNA form, the CDR3 reads TGTGCCAGCAGAGGTGACAGGGGGTCGTTAAAGACCCAGTACTTC.

This clone was found many times. The chain employs TRBV6-1 and TRBJ2-2; TRBD1 aligns across 8 bases. Trimming took 7 bases from V and 3 from J; bases not matched to a gene: 1. The CDR3 length is 13 residues. Per germline, CDR1 MNHNS and CDR2 SASEGT. The CDR3 is CASKTGDTGELFF. The CDR3 bases are TGTGCCAGCAAGACAGGGGACACCGGGGAGCTGTTTTTT.

This clone was counted many times. The V gene is TRBV12-3 or TRBV12-4, the J gene TRBJ1-5; the D is unclear. This CDR3 is built from 12 residues. Deletions cut 7 bases from V and 1 base from J, with 5 bases between. CDR3 sequence reads: CASTMSNQPQHF. In DNA form, the CDR3 reads TGTGCCAGCACGATGAGCAATCAGCCCCAGCATTTT.

The chain has TRBV20-1 and TRBJ1-5; the D is unclear. Germline V gives CDR1 DFQATT, CDR2 SNEGSKA (reference sequence). This CDR3 is built from 13 residues. Trimming took 1 base from V and 7 from J, leaving 11 bases between them. This CDR3 is CSARVDPAQPQHF. The CDR3 nucleotides read TGCAGTGCTAGAGTGGACCCGGCCCAGCCCCAGCATTTT.

With respect to this clone: This CDR3 is missing its conserved last phenylalanine or tryptophan, likely due to a read error. This sequence joins TRBV12-3 or TRBV12-4 and TRBJ2-6; the match to TRBD1 covers 9 bases. The J segment lost 3 bases and the V segment lost 3 bases, leaving 12 bases of the junction unmatched. This CDR3 has 19 residues. The CDR3 sequence: CASSFKSRTGVFGANVLTL. CDR3 nucleotide sequence: TGTGCCAGCAGTTTTAAATCGAGGACAGGGGTTTTTGGGGCCAACGTCCTGACTTTG.

This clone was detected many times. A much larger clone lies a single base off, so this may be a read error. The rearrangement joins TRBV18 to TRBJ1-5; D is perhaps TRBD1 (5 bases). In germline, CDR1 is KGHSH, CDR2 LQKENI. This CDR3 has 12 amino acids. The CDR3 protein is CASSTVNQSQHF. CDR3 sequence (DNA): TGTGCCAGCTCGACAGTTAATCAGTCCCAGCATTTT.

This clone appeared many times. The junction departs from germline at one end; a sequencing error may be responsible. This rearrangement joins TRBV6-1 to TRBJ2-1; 7 bases match TRBD1. CDR3 size: 13 residues. CDR1 and CDR2 (germline): MNHNS, SASEGT. CDR3 sequence reads: CASRRDRHNGQFF. DNA for the CDR3: TGTGCCAGCAGAAGGGACAGACACAATGGGCAGTTCTTC.

The table lists this clone with many counts. This chain connects TRBV15 to TRBJ2-1; D unresolved. CDR3 length: 14 amino acids. In germline, CDR1 is LNHNV, CDR2 YYDKDF (reference sequence). Trimming removed 8 bases from V and 8 bases from J, with 19 bases in between. The CDR3 bases are TGTGCCACCTCGACCTCGGAATCTCGTTATGAGCAGTTCTTC. As protein: CATSTSESRYEQFF.

This clone appeared many times. V and J are TRBV3-1 and TRBJ2-7; TRBD2 aligns across 9 bases. V was clipped by 0 bases and J by 1 base; unmatched bases: 4. Germline V CDR1 and CDR2: LGHDT, YNNKEL (reference sequence). There are 16 residues in the CDR3. CDR3 loop: CASSQDLSGGSYEQYF. The CDR3 DNA follows: TGTGCCAGCAGCCAAGATTTGAGCGGGGGGTCCTACGAGCAGTACTTC.